This TCR beta chain was captured in a study of cytomegalovirus exposure and HLA in healthy donors. Trimming removed 5 bases from V and 0 bases from J, with 18 bases in between. This CDR3 has 17 residues. CDR1 and CDR2 (germline): MDHEN, SYDVKM. PCR involved 60 Vbeta and 13 Jbeta primers. Sequenced by immunoSEQ multiplex PCR; TCRdb stores in-frame clones only, minus some. This table has under 100,000 clones, 65% to 80% appearing once. A word on this clone: Its specificity is unknown.

General study results and limits: A classifier reportedly called cytomegalovirus status with high sensitivity and specificity. Using a false discovery rate of 0.05, a later analysis showed that around 16,000 TCR beta sequences were associated with HLA alleles. TCR beta chains numbering some 160 were designated cytomegalovirus-associated.

Input material: PBMCs. The chain has TRBV28 and TRBJ2-3; D might be TRBD2 (5 bases). The receptor was derived from a woman in her forties or fifties in good health and CMV-seropositive. In DNA form, the CDR3 reads TGTGCCAGCAGTCGGCCCCGGGGTCTGAGAAGCACAGATACGCAGTATTTT. Amino acids: CASSRPRGLRSTDTQYF.